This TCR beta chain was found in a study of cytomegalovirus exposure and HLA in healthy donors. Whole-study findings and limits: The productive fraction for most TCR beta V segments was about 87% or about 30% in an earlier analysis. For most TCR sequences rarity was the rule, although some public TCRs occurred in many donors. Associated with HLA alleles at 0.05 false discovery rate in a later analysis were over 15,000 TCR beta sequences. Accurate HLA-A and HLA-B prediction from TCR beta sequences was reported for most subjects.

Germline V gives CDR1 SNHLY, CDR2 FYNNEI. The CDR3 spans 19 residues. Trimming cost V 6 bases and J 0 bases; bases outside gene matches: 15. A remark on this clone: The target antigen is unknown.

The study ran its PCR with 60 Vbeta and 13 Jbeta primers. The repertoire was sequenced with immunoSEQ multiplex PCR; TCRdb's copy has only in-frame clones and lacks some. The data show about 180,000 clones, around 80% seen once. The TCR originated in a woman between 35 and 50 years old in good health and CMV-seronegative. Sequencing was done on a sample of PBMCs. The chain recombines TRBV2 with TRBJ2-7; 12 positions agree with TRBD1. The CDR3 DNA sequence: TGTGCCAGCAGCCAACGGGACAGGGGGCTTCCTCTGAGCTCCTACGAGCAGTACTTC. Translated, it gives CASSQRDRGLPLSSYEQYF.